This TCR beta chain stems from a study of response to subunit inactivated influenza vaccine. One entry per CDR3 protein results from TCRdb running MiXCR on the RT-PCR reads. Among a few hundred thousand distinct CDR3 sequences listed, about 11% were seen once. Trimming took 5 bases from V and 4 from J; bases not matched to a gene: 7. The CDR3 consists of 15 residues. The germline gives CDR1 MNHEY, CDR2 SVGEGT. This clonotype was observed a handful of times. These data were also reused for a study on T cells expressing NK-cell markers. As that report states: For TCR beta, cDNA was produced by 5'RACE template switching with UMIs.

Sequencing used PBMCs from blood, obtained on the day of vaccination. The chain carries TRBV6-2 or TRBV6-3 and TRBJ2-3; the match to TRBD2 covers 9 bases. This TCR derives from a man over 45 who received an inactivated influenza vaccine. Here the CDR3 reads CASSHSGRSADTQYF. In nucleotides, the CDR3 is TGTGCCAGCAGTCATAGCGGGAGATCTGCAGATACGCAGTATTTT.